Shown below are 13 T cell receptor beta chains from a single sample sequenced in a study of T cell changes during pregnancy in multiple sclerosis. Clones were sequenced by immunoSEQ multiplex PCR, and TCRdb holds only the in-frame ones, with some missing. Among tens of thousands of clones, roughly 94% were seen once, and the ten largest hold under 0.85%. This specimen was peripheral blood, taken in the third trimester of pregnancy. The receptor source for this set is a female donor with multiple sclerosis, enrolled in a pregnancy study.

V is TRBV5-1 and J is TRBJ2-2; 7 bases fit TRBD2. The V gene's germline CDR1 is SGHRS and CDR2 YFSETQ. CDR3 length: 16 amino acids. The junction had 10 bases not matched to a gene; V was cut back by 4 bases and J by 4 bases. The CDR3: CASSPGGGFGTGELFF. Here the CDR3 DNA reads TGCGCCAGCAGCCCGGGAGGAGGGTTCGGCACCGGGGAGCTGTTTTTT.

V gene TRBV4-1 combines with J gene TRBJ2-7, with 10 positions matching TRBD1. This CDR3 is built from 15 residues. J gave up 3 bases and V 3 bases, and 5 bases lay outside the gene matches. Germline loops: CDR1 MGHRA, CDR2 YSYEKL. CDR3 amino acids: CASSHSGQGLYEQYF. CDR3 sequence (DNA): TGCGCCAGCAGCCATTCGGGACAGGGGCTCTACGAGCAGTACTTC.

The chain joins TRBV27 to TRBJ2-7, with D maybe TRBD2 (6 bases). The length of the CDR3 is 14 residues. Looked up from germline, CDR1 is MNHEY and CDR2 is SMNVEV (reference sequence). Trimming pared 5 bases from V and 4 bases from J, leaving 15 bases between. CDR3 sequence (DNA): TGTGCCAGCAGTAAAGGAGGGGTTTCTTACGAGCAGTACTTC. Translation: CASSKGGVSYEQYF.

The V call is TRBV11-2, the J call TRBJ2-1; TRBD2 aligns across 7 bases. V lost 5 bases to trimming and J lost 0 bases; unmatched junction nucleotides: 13. The CDR3 consists of 18 residues. Germline loops: CDR1 SGHAT, CDR2 FQNNGV. CDR3 DNA sequence: TGTGCCAGCAGCGAAGTCGGTATAGCGGGTAGCTCCTACAATGAGCAGTTCTTC. This codes for CASSEVGIAGSSYNEQFF.

The chain has TRBV4-1 and TRBJ2-1; 11 bases fit TRBD2. This CDR3 has 18 residues. From germline, CDR1 is MGHRA and CDR2 YSYEKL. Trimming cost V 5 bases and J 12 bases; bases outside gene matches: 21. CDR3 DNA sequence: TGCGCCAGCAGCTTAAAGAGCCCCCCGGGACTAGCGGACCTCCCGCAGTTCTTC. Its protein is CASSLKSPPGLADLPQFF.

This clone was observed once. This sequence joins TRBV29-1 and TRBJ1-4, with D perhaps matching TRBD1 (6 bases). V lost 6 bases and J lost 7, with 15 bases in between. CDR1 is SQVTM, CDR2 ANQGSEA, per germline. The CDR3 is 13 residues long. DNA for the CDR3: TGCAGCGTGGACAGTGAGGGCGGTGAAAAACTGTTTTTT. It encodes CSVDSEGGEKLFF.

CDR3 protein: CASSFTGVAGNTIYF. The DNA for the CDR3 is TGCGCCAGCAGCTTTACAGGGGTCGCTGGAAACACCATATATTTT. The V call is TRBV4-1, the J call TRBJ1-3; 7 bases line up with TRBD1. Trimming at V came to 5 bases and at J to 2 bases, leaving 6 bases not matched to a gene. CDR1 MGHRA and CDR2 YSYEKL come from the germline V gene. CDR3 length: 15 amino acids.

The table lists this clone with a count of one. This sequence joins TRBV13 and TRBJ2-1; TRBD2 matches 8 bases. This CDR3 is built from 15 residues. Germline V CDR1 and CDR2: PRHDT, FYEKMQ (reference sequence). V shed 2 bases, J shed 4 bases, and the junction held 4 bases outside the gene matches. CDR3 sequence reads: CASSLWSSGYNEQFF. The CDR3 DNA reads as TGTGCCAGCAGCTTATGGTCTAGCGGGTACAATGAGCAGTTCTTC. The full variable domain, completed using reference TRBV13 and TRBJ2-1, is AAGVIQSPRHLIKEKRETATLKCYPIPRHDTVYWYQQGPGQDPQFLISFYEKMQSDKGSIPDRFSAQQFSDYHSELNMSSLELGDSALYFCASSLWSSGYNEQFFGPGTRLTVL.

The chain combines TRBV5-1 with TRBJ2-3, with 7 bases identical to TRBD1. Germline values: CDR1 SGHRS, CDR2 YFSETQ. The ends lost 1 base at V and 1 base at J; junction bases unmatched: 15. There are 19 residues in the CDR3. The DNA of the CDR3 is TGCGCCAGCAGCTTGCCCAACCTAAACAGGGGAAATCGCACAGATACGCAGTATTTT. This codes for CASSLPNLNRGNRTDTQYF.

The chain is built from TRBV30 and TRBJ2-1; 10 nucleotides align to TRBD2. Germline V gene lookup returns CDR1 GTSNPN and CDR2 SVGIG (reference sequence). The CDR3 contains 14 residues. With V trimmed by 0 bases and J by 8 bases, 4 bases remained unmatched. The CDR3 loop is CAWSVSGGVHEQFF. In DNA, the CDR3 is TGTGCCTGGAGTGTCAGCGGGGGGGTCCATGAGCAGTTCTTC.

This sequence joins TRBV7-2 and TRBJ2-1; a possible D gene is TRBD2 (5 bases). Trimming took off 2 bases at V and 4 bases at J, with 9 bases between the two ends. This CDR3 spans 14 amino acids. CDR1 and CDR2 (germline): SGHTA, FQGNSA. DNA of the CDR3: TGTGCCAGCAGCTTAAGCGGTTTTTACAATGAGCAGTTCTTC. Its protein product is CASSLSGFYNEQFF.

The V call is TRBV25-1, the J call TRBJ1-5; possible D gene TRBD1, 5 bases. Per the germline V gene, CDR1 is MGHDK and CDR2 is SYGVNS. CDR3 size: 18 residues. V lost 3 bases, J lost 0 bases, and 18 bases lay in between. CDR3 sequence (DNA): TGTGCCAGCAGTGACGGACCCAGGGAACTCTATAGCAATCAGCCCCAGCATTTT. This translates into CASSDGPRELYSNQPQHF.

The chain links TRBV15 to TRBJ2-7, with a weak D call TRBD1 (5 bases). The CDR3 extends over 14 amino acids. Trimming took off 5 bases at V and 2 bases at J, with 13 bases between the two ends. CDR1 LNHNV and CDR2 YYDKDF come from the germline V gene (reference sequence). CDR3 residues: CATSPLDRTYEQYF. The CDR3 DNA sequence: TGTGCCACCAGCCCCCTCGACAGAACCTACGAGCAGTACTTC.